The 13 T cell receptor beta chains given below trace back to one sample, sequenced in a study of blood T cell repertoires in COVID-19. The method was immunoSEQ multiplex PCR; TCRdb's version includes in-frame clones alone and lacks a portion of them. The table includes roughly 150,000 clones, approximately 85% detected once. Input material: peripheral blood. These receptor sequences come from a man aged 45 to 65 with acute or convalescent COVID-19.

The rearrangement links TRBV11-1 to TRBJ1-4; D is possibly TRBD1 (6 bases). V was pared by 3 bases and J by 5 bases, with 10 bases between. The germline V gene encodes CDR1 SGHAT and CDR2 FQDESV (reference sequence). There are 14 residues in the CDR3. CDR3 nucleotides: TGTGCCAGCAGCTTCGGACAGCGAAATGAAAAACTGTTTTTT. Its protein product is CASSFGQRNEKLFF.

The chain joins TRBV6-5 to TRBJ1-1; TRBD1 matches at 8 bases. The CDR3 runs 14 residues. Germline V lookup: CDR1 MNHEY, CDR2 SVGAGI. V lost 4 bases and J lost 6; bases outside the gene matches: 7. The CDR3: CASSWDRRLSEAFF. For the CDR3, the DNA is TGTGCCAGCAGTTGGGACAGGCGGCTATCTGAAGCTTTCTTT.

The V call is TRBV19, the J call TRBJ1-5, with TRBD1 as a possible D gene (6 bases). The CDR3 extends over 13 amino acids. CDR1 and CDR2 (germline): LNHDA, SQIVND (reference sequence). V lost 9 bases to trimming and J lost 4 bases, with 13 bases between them. The CDR3 coding sequence is TGTGCCAGCAACTTACAGGGAAATCAGCCCCAGCATTTT. Translated: CASNLQGNQPQHF.

V is TRBV5-5 and J is TRBJ2-5; no clear D. The ends were cut back, 1 base at V and 2 bases at J, with 15 bases in the middle. CDR1 is SGHKS, CDR2 YYEKEE, per germline (reference sequence). CDR3 length: 16 amino acids. CDR3 region: CASSLSLVDRQETQYF. For the CDR3, the DNA is TGTGCCAGCAGCTTGAGCCTAGTTGATAGGCAAGAGACCCAGTACTTC.

The chain recombines TRBV9 with TRBJ2-1; TRBD2 agrees at 10 bases. The V and J ends lost 5 bases and 3 bases, in that order; junction bases with no gene match: 5. The germline V gene encodes CDR1 SGDLS and CDR2 YYNGEE. CDR3 length equals 15 residues. CDR3 bases: TGTGCCAGCAGAGATAGCGGGGGGATCTACAATGAGCAGTTCTTC. This translates into CASRDSGGIYNEQFF.

The V and J genes are TRBV4-1 and TRBJ2-7, with D tentatively TRBD1 (6 bases). V lost 4 bases, J lost 3 bases, and 28 bases lay in between. This CDR3 comprises 19 residues. The V gene's germline CDR1 is MGHRA and CDR2 YSYEKL. The CDR3 DNA follows: TGCGCCAGCAGCCCGCAGGGGCTGGGGCAGGGGTCGGCCGGCTACGAGCAGTACTTC. Translation: CASSPQGLGQGSAGYEQYF.

The chain uses TRBV7-3 and TRBJ2-7; D is unclear. The CDR3 runs 13 residues. V lost 1 base to trimming and J lost 6 bases, with 10 bases between them. The V gene's germline CDR1 is SGHTA and CDR2 FQGTGA. The DNA for the CDR3 is TGTGCCAGCAGCTTAAGCGTGTCTTCCGAGCAGTACTTC. It encodes CASSLSVSSEQYF. Based on the CDR3 plus reference TRBV7-3 and TRBJ2-7, the full variable domain is GAGVSQTPSNKVTEKGKYVELRCDPISGHTALYWYRQSLGQGPEFLIYFQGTGAADDSGLPNDRFFAVRPEGSVSTLKIQRTERGDSAVYLCASSLSVSSEQYFGPGTRLTVT.

The gene calls are TRBV10-1 and TRBJ2-7, with TRBD1 matching 9 bases. This CDR3 has 15 residues. Germline V gene data show CDR1 as WNHNN and CDR2 as SYGVQD (reference sequence). After removal of 6 bases from V and 3 bases from J, the junction contained 9 bases not matched to a gene. CDR3 sequence: CASSEPGTGFYEQYF. The CDR3 coding sequence is TGCGCCAGCAGCGAACCCGGGACAGGGTTCTACGAGCAGTACTTC.

The chain employs TRBV6-5 and TRBJ2-7; 7 bases match TRBD1. Germline trimming cut 8 bases from V and 4 bases from J; bases unmatched to any gene: 8. The germline V gene has CDR1 MNHEY and CDR2 SVGAGI. The CDR3 has 13 amino acids. The CDR3 spells CASDRDRLYEQYF. DNA of the CDR3: TGTGCCAGCGACCGGGACAGATTATACGAGCAGTACTTC.

The chain carries TRBV2 and TRBJ2-1, with TRBD1 matching 8 bases. This CDR3 spans 15 amino acids. After removal of 6 bases from V and 7 bases from J, the junction contained 11 bases not matched to a gene. Germline CDR1 and CDR2: SNHLY and FYNNEI. CDR3 nucleotide sequence: TGTGCCAGCAGCGACAGGGGATATAGCTGGAATGAGCAGTTCTTC. Translated: CASSDRGYSWNEQFF.

This chain uses TRBV6-1 with TRBJ1-2; 7 bases match TRBD1. Losses at the gene ends were 2 bases for V and 2 bases for J; bases not matched to a gene: 5. The CDR3 contains 15 residues. The germline V gene encodes CDR1 MNHNS and CDR2 SASEGT. The CDR3 here is CASSEMGQINYGYTF. Here the CDR3 DNA reads TGTGCCAGCAGTGAAATGGGACAGATAAACTATGGCTACACCTTC.

The gene calls are TRBV15 and TRBJ1-5; no reliable D call. This CDR3 region has 18 residues. Trimming cost V 4 bases and J 3 bases, with 22 bases left between them. Germline assignment: CDR1 LNHNV and CDR2 YYDKDF (reference sequence). The CDR3 sequence: CATSTALLSGRDNQPQHF. The CDR3 DNA reads as TGTGCCACCAGCACTGCCCTGCTAAGCGGGAGGGACAATCAGCCCCAGCATTTT.

V gene TRBV24-1 combines with J gene TRBJ1-2, with 10 positions matching TRBD1. Trimming cost V 8 bases and J 0 bases; bases outside gene matches: 8. This CDR3 comprises 16 residues. Germline lookup yields CDR1 KGHDR and CDR2 SFDVKD. CDR3 nucleotide sequence: TGTGCCACCAAGACAGGGGGCGCCGACCCTAACTATGGCTACACCTTC. The encoded protein is CATKTGGADPNYGYTF.